The source of this TCR beta chain is a study of CD8+ T cells in alopecia areata. Study details: Treated individuals took tofacitinib by mouth, 5 to 10 mg twice daily. Scoring of treated patients' severity used the percentage of affected scalp area.

Sample treatment: oral pan-JAK inhibitor, 5-10 mg twice daily. A remark on this clone: Its specificity is unknown.

The authors extracted RNA and reverse transcribed it into cDNA as the sequencing template. TCRdb's copy holds only in-frame clones and misses some; the assay was immunoSEQ multiplex PCR. The sample consists of around 190,000 clones, approximately 61% of them appearing once. Study findings and constraints: Scalp clonality dropped significantly under tofacitinib, as did expanded CD8+ top-100 clones. For lesional scalp, especially alopecia totalis/universalis, clonality was higher than in normal scalp.

This CDR3 region has 13 residues. The V gene's germline CDR1 is SGDLS and CDR2 YYNGEE. Trimming stripped 1 base from V and 1 base from J, with 5 bases between. The rearrangement joins TRBV9 to TRBJ1-1; no clear D. The source material was CD4+ T cells sorted from blood, sampled at week 24, from a patient treated with tofacitinib. The TCR originated in a human donor with alopecia areata. In nucleotides, the CDR3 is TGTGCCAGCAGCGTAAACTGGAACACTGAAGCTTTCTTT. Protein sequence: CASSVNWNTEAFF.